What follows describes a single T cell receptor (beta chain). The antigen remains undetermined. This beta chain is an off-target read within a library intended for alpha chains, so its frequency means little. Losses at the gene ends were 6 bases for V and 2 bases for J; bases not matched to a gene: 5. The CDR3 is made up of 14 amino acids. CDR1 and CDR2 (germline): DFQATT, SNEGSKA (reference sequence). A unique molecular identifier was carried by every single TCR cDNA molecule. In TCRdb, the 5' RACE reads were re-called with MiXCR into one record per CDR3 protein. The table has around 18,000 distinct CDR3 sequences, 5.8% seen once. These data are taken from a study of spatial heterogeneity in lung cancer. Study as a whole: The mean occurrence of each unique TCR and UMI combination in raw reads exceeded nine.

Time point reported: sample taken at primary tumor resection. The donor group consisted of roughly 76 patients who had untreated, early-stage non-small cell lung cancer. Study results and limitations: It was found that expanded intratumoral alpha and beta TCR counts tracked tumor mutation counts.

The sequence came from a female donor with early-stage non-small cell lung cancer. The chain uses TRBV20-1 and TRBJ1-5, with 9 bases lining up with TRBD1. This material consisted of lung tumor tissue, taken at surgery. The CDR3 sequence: CSAEQGAGNQPQHF. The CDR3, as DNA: TGCAGTGCCGAACAGGGGGCTGGCAATCAGCCCCAGCATTTT.